This passage covers 8 T cell receptor beta chains from one sample sequenced in a study of OX40 agonist ivuxolimab in advanced cancers. TCRdb's table, derived via immunoSEQ multiplex PCR, lists solely in-frame clones and lacks some. Of fewer than 30,000 clones in the sample, 76% are singletons; the top ten hold 14%. The source was CD4+ or CD8+ T cells sorted from blood, collected in a trial of the OX40 agonist ivuxolimab. The receptors stem from an adult with an advanced solid tumor such as melanoma, head and neck, liver or kidney cancer.

The chain couples TRBV5-8 to TRBJ2-3; D is uncertain. V was pared by 0 bases and J by 4 bases, with 12 bases between. This CDR3 region has 15 residues. CDR1 is SGHTS and CDR2 is YDEGEE in the germline V gene. CDR3 nucleotides: TGTGCCAGCAGCTTGGCCCTAGGAAGCGCAGATACGCAGTATTTT. Protein sequence: CASSLALGSADTQYF.

The chain has TRBV30 and TRBJ2-2; a weak D match, TRBD1 (7 bases). Germline-derived CDR1 and CDR2 are GTSNPN and SVGIG (reference sequence). There are 15 residues in the CDR3. V lost 8 bases and J lost 5, with 21 bases in between. In DNA, the CDR3 is TGTGCCGGGGCGGAGGGGGCGGGTAGGACCGGGGAGCTGTTTTTT. It translates to CAGAEGAGRTGELFF.

J is TRBJ1-5 and V is TRBV6-5; tentatively, D is TRBD1 (5 bases). V was pared by 7 bases and J by 3 bases, with 16 bases between. The CDR3 has 15 residues. CDR1 and CDR2 from the germline V gene are MNHEY and SVGAGI. CDR3 residues: CASMRVGQDNQPQHF. The DNA of the CDR3 is TGTGCCAGCATGAGGGTTGGACAAGACAATCAGCCCCAGCATTTT.

This clone occurred a few times. This rearrangement joins TRBV5-1 to TRBJ1-1; D remains unclear. V lost 5 bases and J 3 bases, leaving 8 bases between the germline ends. The CDR3 has 12 residues. In germline, CDR1 is SGHRS, CDR2 YFSETQ. The CDR3 is CASRMDYTEAFF. The CDR3 DNA is TGCGCCAGCAGGATGGATTACACTGAAGCTTTCTTT.

This clone was found once. The gene calls are TRBV7-3 and TRBJ2-3; 10 bases map to TRBD2. The germline V gene encodes CDR1 SGHTA and CDR2 FQGTGA. The CDR3 covers 14 residues. V was pared by 7 bases and J by 1 base, with 2 bases of the junction left unmatched. The CDR3 nucleotides are TGTGCCAGCAACAGCGGGGGGGGCACAGATACGCAGTATTTT. Translating gives CASNSGGGTDTQYF.

The rearrangement joins TRBV19 to TRBJ2-6; the D gene is possibly TRBD2 (5 bases). This CDR3 contains 14 residues. Germline CDR1 and CDR2: LNHDA and SQIVND (reference sequence). Trimming removed 7 bases from V and 0 bases from J, with 7 bases in between. The CDR3 sequence: CASMGSSGANVLTF. The CDR3 bases are TGTGCCAGTATGGGGAGCTCTGGGGCCAACGTCCTGACTTTC.

The chain uses TRBV6-6 and TRBJ2-5; D possibly uses TRBD1 or TRBD2 (5 bases each). The J call is uncertain, as TRBJ2-7 better fits the DNA end. Germline CDR1 and CDR2: MNHNY and SVGAGI (reference sequence). CDR3 length: 15 residues. The CDR3 protein is CASILPGPGSYEQYF. The CDR3 DNA follows: TGTGCCAGCATCCTACCGGGGCCTGGCTCCTACGAGCAGTACTTC.

This clone was detected a few times. The gene calls are TRBV2 and TRBJ1-1; no clear D. With 4 bases removed from V and 1 base from J, the gap between germline ends came to 7 bases. This CDR3 has 13 amino acids. The germline V gene has CDR1 SNHLY and CDR2 FYNNEI. The CDR3 DNA reads as TGTGCCAGCAGTGCAGAAGGGAACACTGAAGCTTTCTTT. This gives the protein CASSAEGNTEAFF.